Presented here are 5 T cell receptor beta chains from one specimen sequenced in a study of regulatory T cells in long-lasting Graves disease. Time point given: newly diagnosed GD, antithyroid drugs for less than 3 months. Generation of the TCR library employed RNA extracted from PBMCs. Sequencing libraries for TCR beta were prepared with iRepertoire HTBI primers and Arm-PCR of CDR3 regions. TCRdb analysed the multiplex PCR reads with MiXCR anew, one entry per CDR3 protein. The data contain 400,000 to 550,000 distinct CDR3 sequences, more than 13% of them singletons. These data were also filed under a second study, of T cells in Graves' hyperthyroidism and ophthalmopathy.

The source material was peripheral blood mononuclear cells (PBMCs), sampled at new diagnosis, from a patient treated with antithyroid drugs. These receptor sequences come from a woman younger than 45 with Graves disease.

Many counts were recorded for this clonotype. The V gene is TRBV7-2, the J gene TRBJ2-3; 7 bases line up with TRBD2. From germline, CDR1 is SGHTA and CDR2 FQGNSA. This CDR3 region has 15 residues. V lost 8 bases to trimming and J lost 4 bases; unmatched junction nucleotides: 12. The CDR3 region is CASRPGREFSDTQYF. The CDR3 nucleotides are TGTGCCAGCCGTCCGGGGCGGGAGTTCTCAGATACGCAGTATTTT.

This clonotype was seen ten or more times. CDR3 sequence reads: CASSSGLVGGDEQFF. CDR3 nucleotides: TGTGCCAGCAGCTCCGGACTAGTGGGGGGGGATGAGCAGTTCTTC. This rearrangement joins TRBV7-9 to TRBJ2-1, with 7 bases matching TRBD2. This CDR3 region has 15 residues. CDR1 SEHNR and CDR2 FQNEAQ come from the germline V gene (reference sequence). V was clipped by 4 bases and J by 8 bases; unmatched bases: 11.

The V call is TRBV5-1, the J call TRBJ2-7, with a weak D call TRBD1 (7 bases). The germline gives CDR1 SGHRS, CDR2 YFSETQ. The CDR3 has 15 amino acids. The V end lost 6 bases, the J end lost 7 bases, and 23 bases lay between the germline ends. The CDR3 protein is CASKQGGLLYNEQYF. In DNA, the CDR3 is TGCGCCAGCAAGCAGGGGGGACTCTTATACAATGAGCAGTACTTC.

Ten or more counts support this clonotype. This CDR3 is CASSLRSGPRPDTQYF. In nucleotides, the CDR3 is TGTGCCAGCAGCTTGCGGTCCGGGCCCCGGCCCGATACGCAGTATTTT. The V and J genes are TRBV7-9 and TRBJ2-3; D not certain. The V gene lost 3 bases and the J gene lost 6 bases, with 19 bases spanning the gap. Per the germline V gene, CDR1 is SEHNR and CDR2 is FQNEAQ (reference sequence). This CDR3 region has 16 residues.

There are many counts of this clonotype. The V gene is TRBV6-2 or TRBV6-3, the J gene TRBJ2-3; no clear D gene. V lost 2 bases, J lost 2 bases, and 23 bases lay in between. Germline V gene data show CDR1 as MNHEY and CDR2 as SVGEGT. The CDR3 sequence is 19 residues long. Here the CDR3 reads CASSYPIPSTFHLTDTQYF. The CDR3 DNA reads TGTGCCAGCAGTTACCCGATCCCCTCTACTTTCCACCTCACAGATACGCAGTATTTT.